The subject of this entry is one T cell receptor beta chain. Its specificity is unknown. Making use of molecular barcodes, quantitative 5'-RACE generated TCR beta libraries. TCRdb independently ran MiXCR on the 5' RACE reads; one entry per CDR3 protein. The sample carries about 540,000 distinct CDR3 sequences, 9.5% to 15% recorded once. The data belong to a study of CD8 T cells in ankylosing spondylitis. CDR3 length: 15 residues. The germline V and J ends were trimmed by 1 base and 7 bases, with 14 bases remaining between them. CDR1 is SGHDN and CDR2 is FVKESK in the germline V gene. Regarding the study as a whole: A TCR beta motif made of about 8 highly homologous variants seemed typical of ankylosing spondylitis blood. Disease-linked clones bore a CD8+ phenotype and were relatively rare in peripheral blood.

The sequenced sample was blood, either unsorted or a sorted T cell fraction (not recorded which). V gene TRBV14 combines with J gene TRBJ2-1; no definite D call. This receptor was identified in a male donor with ankylosing spondylitis. CDR3 sequence reads: CASSQGLPPLNEQFF. The CDR3 DNA follows: TGTGCCAGCAGCCAAGGTTTGCCACCACTAAATGAGCAGTTCTTC.